The rows below give T cell receptor beta chains drawn from one sample of a study of T cell changes during pregnancy in multiple sclerosis. Produced via immunoSEQ multiplex PCR; TCRdb's table is partial and in-frame only. The table includes tens of thousands of clones, roughly 90% detected once. Sequenced material: CD4+ T cells from peripheral blood mononuclear cells, taken after pregnancy. The source of these receptors is a female donor with multiple sclerosis, enrolled in a pregnancy study. The CDR3 runs from the conserved cysteine through the conserved F or W. D genes are given only for firm matches. For some rows the clone size is stated as once, few or many, or as a class when expanded; others skip it.

15	TRBV6-1	TRBJ1-4	.	.	CASISAGALNEKLFF	TGTGCCAGCATTTCGGCAGGGGCCCTAAATGAAAAACTGTTTTTT
16	TRBV7-9	TRBJ2-1	.	TRBD2	CASSSGTSGGYNEQFF	TGTGCCAGCAGCTCCGGGACTAGCGGGGGTTACAATGAGCAGTTCTTC
14	TRBV2	TRBJ1-5	.	.	CASSHGVSNQPQHF	TGTGCCAGCAGTCACGGGGTAAGCAATCAGCCCCAGCATTTT
13	TRBV7-3	TRBJ1-2	medium-sized	TRBD1	CASSKEQGNGYTF	TGTGCCAGCAGCAAGGAACAGGGGAATGGCTACACCTTC
15	TRBV5-1	TRBJ2-7	once	.	CASSLGSAGSYEQYF	TGCGCCAGCAGCTTGGGGTCGGCGGGCTCCTACGAGCAGTACTTC
16	TRBV5-6	TRBJ1-4	.	.	CASSLELGEVGEKLFF	TGTGCCAGCAGCTTGGAGCTGGGAGAAGTGGGGGAAAAACTGTTTTTT
15	TRBV7-3	TRBJ2-1	.	TRBD2	CASSLLRGGYNEQFF	TGTGCCAGCAGCCTATTGCGGGGGGGCTACAATGAGCAGTTCTTC
14	TRBV6-6	TRBJ1-2	.	TRBD1	CASSQVGQARGYTF	TGTGCCAGCAGTCAAGTTGGACAGGCTAGGGGCTACACCTTC
15	TRBV7-3	TRBJ2-3	.	TRBD2	CASSSAGGRPDTQYF	TGTGCCAGCAGCTCAGCGGGGGGCCGACCGGATACGCAGTATTTT
16	TRBV5-4	TRBJ2-7	.	.	CASSLGSGFRAYEQYF	TGTGCCAGCAGCTTGGGGTCAGGGTTTCGAGCCTACGAGCAGTACTTC
17	TRBV5-5	TRBJ2-7	.	.	CASSLRSGLLSGYEQYF	TGTGCCAGCAGCTTGCGGTCCGGACTCCTGAGCGGCTACGAGCAGTACTTC
16	TRBV27	TRBJ1-4	.	.	CASSTGFGATNEKLFF	TGTGCCAGCAGTACAGGGTTTGGGGCGACTAATGAAAAACTGTTTTTT
13	TRBV6-1	TRBJ1-1	.	TRBD1	CASSVDRDTEAFF	TGTGCCAGCAGTGTTGACAGGGATACTGAAGCTTTCTTT
12	TRBV5-4	TRBJ2-7	.	TRBD2	CASSPRGGEQYF	TGTGCCAGCAGCCCCCGGGGGGGCGAGCAGTACTTC
14	TRBV27	TRBJ2-2	.	TRBD1	CASSSGTATGELFF	TGTGCCAGCAGTTCAGGGACAGCCACCGGGGAGCTGTTTTTT
12	TRBV19	TRBJ2-7	.	TRBD1	CASTDRGGEQYF	TGTGCCAGTACGGACAGGGGCGGGGAGCAGTACTTC
13	TRBV18	TRBJ2-5	.	TRBD1	CASTAGQARTQYF	TGTGCCAGCACGGCGGGACAGGCTCGGACCCAGTACTTC
13	TRBV6-6	TRBJ1-5	.	.	CASSYTGNQPQHF	TGTGCCAGCAGTTATACAGGGAATCAGCCCCAGCATTTT
14	TRBV18	TRBJ1-5	.	.	CASSPSIGNQPQHF	TGTGCCAGCTCACCCAGTATTGGCAATCAGCCCCAGCATTTT
13	TRBV5-6	TRBJ1-2	.	TRBD1	CASSFWTGGSYTF	TGTGCCAGCAGCTTTTGGACAGGGGGTAGTTACACCTTC
16	TRBV19	TRBJ2-3	.	.	CASSPRRRLSTDTQYF	TGTGCCAGCAGCCCAAGACGGCGACTTAGCACAGATACGCAGTATTTT
15	TRBV2	TRBJ2-7	.	.	CASSKEGRVDYEQYF	TGTGCCAGCAGCAAGGAGGGACGGGTTGACTACGAGCAGTACTTC
13	TRBV4-1	TRBJ1-1	once	.	CASSPGQNTEAFF	TGCGCCAGCAGCCCGGGACAGAACACTGAAGCTTTCTTT
13	TRBV5-1	TRBJ2-1	.	.	CASRPDRRNEQFF	TGCGCCAGCAGACCCGACCGGAGGAATGAGCAGTTCTTC
15	TRBV4-1	TRBJ2-7	.	TRBD1	CASSHPGQGAREQYF	TGCGCCAGCAGCCATCCGGGACAGGGGGCAAGGGAGCAGTACTTC
14	TRBV30	TRBJ1-1	.	TRBD1	CATQGGSVNTEAFF	TGTGCCACCCAAGGGGGCAGTGTGAACACTGAAGCTTTCTTT
11	TRBV6-5	TRBJ2-1	.	.	CASSSNNEQFF	TGTGCCAGCAGTTCCAACAATGAGCAGTTCTTC
14	TRBV12-5	TRBJ2-3	.	.	CASGPRGGADTQYF	TGTGCTAGTGGACCCCGTGGAGGGGCAGATACGCAGTATTTT
15	TRBV19	TRBJ1-6	few	.	CASKGEGSYNSPLHF	TGTGCCAGTAAAGGCGAGGGCTCCTATAATTCACCCCTCCACTTT
15	TRBV7-2	TRBJ2-1	.	TRBD2	CASSLVAGGPNEQFF	TGTGCCAGCAGCTTAGTAGCGGGGGGGCCCAATGAGCAGTTCTTC
16	TRBV30	TRBJ2-7	.	.	CAWSTYPVTGNYEQYF	TGTGCCTGGAGTACATACCCGGTTACAGGGAACTACGAGCAGTACTTC
17	TRBV4-3	TRBJ2-5	.	TRBD2	CASSPGTSGETQETQYF	TGCGCCAGCAGTCCTGGGACTAGCGGGGAAACCCAAGAGACCCAGTACTTC
13	TRBV5-1	TRBJ2-4	.	.	CASSLAGFSIQYF	TGCGCCAGCAGCTTGGCCGGTTTCTCCATTCAGTACTTC
16	TRBV7-2	TRBJ1-2	.	TRBD1	CASSPTPTGGAGGYTF	TGTGCCAGCAGCCCTACCCCGACAGGGGGCGCGGGTGGCTACACCTTC
16	TRBV7-2	TRBJ2-1	.	.	CASSLRGRGSYNEQFF	TGTGCCAGCAGCTTGCGGGGAAGAGGCTCCTACAATGAGCAGTTCTTC
14	TRBV7-2	TRBJ2-1	.	TRBD1	CASSSRDRRGEQFF	TGTGCCAGCAGCAGCCGGGACAGGCGCGGTGAGCAGTTCTTC
10	TRBV20-1	TRBJ2-7	few	.	CSAKEDEQYF	TGCAGTGCTAAGGAGGACGAGCAGTACTTC
15	TRBV7-3	TRBJ1-2	once	.	CASSLTGTANYGYTF	TGTGCCAGCAGCTTAACGGGTACAGCTAACTATGGCTACACCTTC
15	TRBV19	TRBJ1-5	.	.	CASSISRQVNQPQHF	TGTGCCAGTAGTATCTCGAGACAGGTCAATCAGCCCCAGCATTTT
14	TRBV7-9	TRBJ2-7	.	.	CASSLIGSSYEQYF	TGTGCCAGCAGCTTAATAGGGAGCTCCTACGAGCAGTACTTC